The T cell receptor beta chain under discussion was sequenced for a study of cytomegalovirus exposure and HLA in healthy donors. Study details: Around 81% of 300 to 450 genotyped donors fell in the Caucasian-associated ancestry cluster. Study-level findings and limits: Cytomegalovirus association was assigned to more than 150 TCR beta chains. Owing to their indistinguishability, certain V segments, notably TRBV6-2 and TRBV6-3, were excluded. Information on immune exposure was restricted to one variable (CMV serostatus).

Only one count was recorded for this clone. Its antigen is currently unknown. The primer mix had 60 Vbeta and 13 Jbeta primers. Sequenced by immunoSEQ multiplex PCR; TCRdb stores in-frame clones only, minus some. The table has roughly 150,000 clones, 70% to 90% seen once. Trimming took off 3 bases at V and 4 bases at J, with 21 bases between the two ends. The CDR3 consists of 17 residues. Germline CDR1 MNHEY, CDR2 SMNVEV (reference sequence). This chain connects TRBV27 to TRBJ1-2; D gene ambiguous. This clonotype originated in a young woman in good health and CMV-seronegative. Sequencing was carried out using PBMCs. The CDR3 DNA reads TGTGCCAGCAGTTTGACGTTTGAGGGCGCGGTAAGCTATGGCTACACCTTC. Translating it yields CASSLTFEGAVSYGYTF.